This T cell receptor (beta chain) was retrieved from a study of siplizumab effects on memory and regulatory T cells. Study-wide results and limits: A minor share of alloreactive clones matched unstimulated subsets.

The germline V gene encodes CDR1 MNHEY and CDR2 SMNVEV (reference sequence). Trimming removed 6 bases at V and 1 base at J, with 15 bases between. The CDR3 has 15 amino acids. This clone appeared a single time. Its cognate antigen is unknown. Sequencing was performed with immunoSEQ multiplex PCR; in TCRdb, only in-frame clones are kept and a portion is missing. Of roughly 120,000 clones listed, 92% are singletons. The TCR sequence derives from a human donor in good health. This chain joins TRBV27 and TRBJ2-5; D tentatively reads TRBD1 or TRBD2 (5 bases each). The specimen sequenced was Tregs sorted from blood. The CDR3 nucleotides are TGTGCCAGCAGCACTAGGGGAGACCGCCAAGAGACCCAGTACTTC. It codes for CASSTRGDRQETQYF.